This T cell receptor (beta chain) emerged from a study of blood T cell repertoires in COVID-19. Study context: Acute-phase and convalescent COVID-19 samples originated in the United States, Italy and Spain. From T cells, B-cell-depleted T cells, or PBMCs came the material, which was cDNA or gDNA.

Germline trimming cut 0 bases from V and 0 bases from J; bases unmatched to any gene: 7. The CDR3 is 19 amino acids. The germline V gene has CDR1 SGHVS and CDR2 FQNEAQ. Authors' methods: From reference gene primer amplification, estimates of nucleated cell counts were derived. Repertoires were generated with immunoSEQ multiplex PCR, while TCRdb's copy carries only in-frame clones and drops some. D and trimming come from the DNA, and the V and J calls and clone size come from that table. In the table there are about 170,000 clones, about four fifths of which are singletons. Sequencing was performed on peripheral blood. The chain joins TRBV7-8 to TRBJ2-4, with 11 bases matching TRBD2. This TCR was sampled from a woman of 80 years or more with acute or convalescent COVID-19. The CDR3 region has the DNA TGTGCCAGCAGCTTAGCGGAACTAGCGGGGGCCCTAGCCAAAAACATTCAGTACTTC. Translated, it gives CASSLAELAGALAKNIQYF.